Described below is a single T cell receptor (beta chain) sequence and its context. Its antigen target is currently unknown. No qualities accompany the bases; no much larger clone lies one base away. This record belongs to a study of CD8 T cells in Susac syndrome (dated by TCRdb to about 2019). Background for the entire study: Whether CD8+ T cell activation and differentiation in Susac syndrome was antigen driven was tested using repertoire sequencing. What the research found in general, with its limitations: The study acknowledged that relatively few individuals were included in the TCR sequencing and HLA analysis.

In the germline V gene, CDR1 corresponds to SNHLY and CDR2 to FYNNEI. Unmatched junction bases come to 2, with V trimmed by 4 bases and J by 4 bases. The CDR3, from cysteine to phenylalanine, totals 14 residues. Just the 42-base CDR3 DNA is kept, in frame starting at base 1. RNA was extracted with the RNeasy kit and about 0.45 to 1 ug was reverse transcribed using random hexamers. The immunoSEQ multiplex PCR assay, covering 54 Vbeta and 13 Jbeta segments, was used to amplify TCR beta CDR3 regions. To correct PCR amplification bias, a synthetic template baseline was used for both primer optimization and computational correction. The original pipeline was this. Reads were annotated to V, D and J genes per IMGT and analyzed with immunoSEQ Analyzer, keeping only productive sequences. Clonality was computed as one minus Shannon entropy normalized by log2 of the number of productive unique sequences. Public and private clones were assessed among the 100 most prevalent clones of each patient and control. A clone was defined as Susac-specific if it was absent from the healthy and MS cohorts, from 1052 published viral clones and from other ImmuneACCESS disease sequences. The public reads were run again by TCRdb, first through fastp at Q25 and then through MiXCR, and only productive beta chains were kept. Merged by CDR3 protein, the rows form single entries marked with the most common genes and DNA. These V and J calls rely on TCRdb rather than the paper's analysis. The sample profile shows 150,000 or so distinct CDR3 sequences; over 85% of them were found once. The ten largest clones add up to around 0.14% of the sample.

Peripheral blood CD8+ and CD4+ T cells from healthy donors, Susac syndrome patients and multiple sclerosis patients were profiled by high-throughput TCR beta sequencing. Healthy donors were age- and sex-matched controls. Bulk CD8+ and CD4+ T cells were purified by magnetic negative isolation, whereas CD8+ TEMRA cells were enriched by FACS. Blood was drawn into EDTA tubes, processed within 24 hours, and PBMCs were isolated by density gradient centrifugation. PBMCs intended for TCR sequencing were cryopreserved in liquid nitrogen and thawed later in a water bath at 37 degrees C. The sorted or isolated CD4+, CD8+ and CD8+ TEMRA cells had a purity of 90% or higher.

The chain is encoded by TRBV2 joined to TRBJ1-2; TRBD1 aligns with 11 central bases. This clonotype was obtained from a human donor in good health. Sequenced input: CD4+ T cells from PBMCs. The CDR3 in this case is CASSGTGGSYGYTF. The DNA sequence is given as TGTGCCAGCAGTGGGACAGGGGGCTCCTATGGCTACACCTTC.